Below, one T cell receptor beta chain is given with its context. Produced via immunoSEQ multiplex PCR; TCRdb's table is partial and in-frame only. The table shows about 53,000 clones, with around nine tenths occurring only once. This entry is derived from a study of blood T cell repertoires in COVID-19. The wider study: The origin of the acute and convalescent COVID-19 samples was the United States, Italy and Spain.

Per the germline V gene, CDR1 is SGDLS and CDR2 is YYNGEE. The CDR3 sequence is 15 residues long. Between the trimmed V and J ends, which lost 3 bases and 2 bases, there was a span of 9 bases. This sequence was found in a man between 45 and 60 years old with acute or convalescent COVID-19. The chain couples TRBV9 to TRBJ1-6; D may be TRBD1 (5 bases). The sequenced material came from peripheral blood. The CDR3 here is CASSEGIPYNSPLHF. The CDR3 DNA is TGTGCCAGCAGCGAGGGGATCCCCTATAATTCACCCCTCCACTTT.